The clone carrying this T cell receptor (beta chain) appeared a few times. The antigen remains undetermined. The sample is drawn from a study of human T cells and chemical hapten exposure. Study-level results: Patch test score rose with PT1 expanded TCR count, significant at thresholds 8, 16 and 32, not 4. Large CDR3 similarity clusters arose significantly more often from expanded TCRs than from controls.

Per the germline V gene, CDR1 is MRHNA and CDR2 is SNTAGT. The ends were cut back, 2 bases at V and 6 bases at J, with 11 bases in the middle. The CDR3 loop spans 14 amino acids. Source study methods: Samples contained a median of approximately 100,000 TCRs, with a range of roughly 20,000 to 690,600. Each CDR3 protein gets one entry after TCRdb re-called the RACE reads with MiXCR. What appears here as the V and J calls and clone size reflects TCRdb's work, not the paper's. This sample has some 110,000 distinct CDR3 sequences; around an eighth occur once, and the top ten carry around 1.5%. The time point is: patch test 1, 2 weeks after DPC sensitization. Treatment in this sample: therapeutic diphenylcyclopropenone sensitization with weekly scalp DPC.

The sequence was collected from a woman aged 45-59 years with alopecia areata. Some clones in this sample may be carry-over from other donors' samples. This sequence joins TRBV6-4 and TRBJ2-1; possibly TRBD2 for D (6 bases). Sequencing used whole blood, obtained in connection with sensitization to the hapten diphenylcyclopropenone (DPC). The CDR3 region has the DNA TGTGCCAGCAGTGACGGAGGGGTATCCAATGAGCAGTTCTTC. Translated, it gives CASSDGGVSNEQFF.